The rows below give T cell receptor beta chains drawn from one sample of a study of blood T cell repertoires in COVID-19. Only in-frame clones appear in the TCRdb table, and some are missing; sequencing was by immunoSEQ multiplex PCR. The sample consists of 110,000 or so clones, 82% of them appearing once. The sequenced sample consisted of peripheral blood. These receptors all stem from a human donor in a cohort sampled during active COVID-19. The CDR3 runs from the conserved cysteine through the conserved F or W. The size field is filled for only some rows; it gives once, few, many or a size class.

v_call: TRBV6-2/TRBV6-3; j_call: TRBJ2-2; clone_size: -; cdr3_aa: CASSLGAPATGELFF
v_call: TRBV10-3; j_call: TRBJ2-7; clone_size: -; cdr3_aa: CAISYQDRGHEQYF
v_call: TRBV5-1; j_call: TRBJ2-7; clone_size: -; cdr3_aa: CASSLWTGPYEQYF
v_call: TRBV7-9; j_call: TRBJ2-5; clone_size: -; cdr3_aa: CASSFDWKRETQYF
v_call: TRBV11-2; j_call: TRBJ2-1; clone_size: few; cdr3_aa: CASSILALSYNEQFF
v_call: TRBV5-4; j_call: TRBJ2-1; clone_size: -; cdr3_aa: CASSLSRGAGHEQFF
v_call: TRBV29-1; j_call: TRBJ1-1; clone_size: once; cdr3_aa: CSVGRSNTEAFF
v_call: TRBV5-1; j_call: TRBJ2-7; clone_size: -; cdr3_aa: CASSNPPGSYEQYF
v_call: TRBV15; j_call: TRBJ2-1; clone_size: -; cdr3_aa: CATSRDWDRQFF
v_call: TRBV6-4; j_call: TRBJ2-7; clone_size: -; cdr3_aa: CASSVTGLVLLRCEQYF
v_call: TRBV3-1/TRBV3-2; j_call: TRBJ2-4; clone_size: -; cdr3_aa: CASSQGGTTKNIQYF
v_call: TRBV9; j_call: TRBJ2-1; clone_size: -; cdr3_aa: CASSVGQGGVENEQFF
v_call: TRBV5-4; j_call: TRBJ2-7; clone_size: -; cdr3_aa: CASSLGPGTGASYEQYF
v_call: TRBV18; j_call: TRBJ1-2; clone_size: -; cdr3_aa: CASSPGQGRTYGYTF
v_call: TRBV6-1; j_call: TRBJ2-7; clone_size: -; cdr3_aa: CASSEYWRGAYEQYF
v_call: TRBV9; j_call: TRBJ1-5; clone_size: few; cdr3_aa: CASSVDPGGNQPQHF
v_call: TRBV5-6; j_call: TRBJ2-1; clone_size: -; cdr3_aa: CASSPTGFLYNEQFF
v_call: TRBV5-6; j_call: TRBJ2-3; clone_size: -; cdr3_aa: CASAGTSGGADTQYF
v_call: TRBV2; j_call: TRBJ1-5; clone_size: few; cdr3_aa: CASVPEGGGNQPQHF
v_call: TRBV10-3; j_call: TRBJ1-1; clone_size: -; cdr3_aa: CAISPMAMNTEAFF
v_call: TRBV7-8; j_call: TRBJ1-2; clone_size: -; cdr3_aa: CASSGQGIGGYTF
v_call: TRBV7-2; j_call: TRBJ2-3; clone_size: few; cdr3_aa: CASSSGTSGGPSKYTQYF
v_call: TRBV7-7; j_call: TRBJ2-7; clone_size: -; cdr3_aa: CASSSGQGGEQYF
v_call: TRBV11-2; j_call: TRBJ2-7; clone_size: few; cdr3_aa: CASSPQLSYEQYF
v_call: TRBV5-6; j_call: TRBJ2-7; clone_size: -; cdr3_aa: CASSFGVGEQYF
v_call: TRBV28; j_call: TRBJ1-4; clone_size: -; cdr3_aa: CATMGAMSEKLFF
v_call: TRBV6-5; j_call: TRBJ2-2; clone_size: few; cdr3_aa: CASSYSPGIGELFF
v_call: TRBV5-1; j_call: TRBJ2-3; clone_size: few; cdr3_aa: CASSLDLAGGPRDTQYF
v_call: TRBV19; j_call: TRBJ1-5; clone_size: few; cdr3_aa: CASRGQGPNQPQHF
v_call: TRBV5-1; j_call: TRBJ2-5; clone_size: once; cdr3_aa: CASSHGLAGGETQYF
v_call: TRBV19; j_call: TRBJ1-2; clone_size: many; cdr3_aa: CASKVVGGYGYTF
v_call: TRBV27; j_call: TRBJ2-7; clone_size: once; cdr3_aa: CASSFGLAGREQYF
v_call: TRBV6-5; j_call: TRBJ2-7; clone_size: -; cdr3_aa: CASSPQRGGMYEQYF
v_call: TRBV3-1/TRBV3-2; j_call: TRBJ2-3; clone_size: -; cdr3_aa: CASRETGVGADTQYF
v_call: TRBV19; j_call: TRBJ2-7; clone_size: -; cdr3_aa: CASSTSLGGGPYEQYF
v_call: TRBV7-9; j_call: TRBJ1-5; clone_size: -; cdr3_aa: CASSSGQQSWPQHF
v_call: TRBV11-2; j_call: TRBJ2-3; clone_size: -; cdr3_aa: CASSLRGQGALFRTDTQYF